This TCR beta chain came from a study of blood T cell repertoires in COVID-19. Clones were sequenced by immunoSEQ multiplex PCR, and TCRdb holds only the in-frame ones, with some missing. The repertoire holds under 300,000 clones, 85% to 90% seen once, with roughly 1.8% in the top ten. Per germline, CDR1 SEHNR and CDR2 FQNEAQ (reference sequence). The CDR3 consists of 14 residues. The V and J ends lost 5 bases and 6 bases, in that order; junction bases with no gene match: 8. Cohort 3 recovery required two negative PCRs, clearance, or symptom resolution. The TCR was taken from a woman in her fifties or sixties who had recovered from COVID-19. Material: PBMCs or T cells enriched from blood (not recorded which). The gene calls are TRBV7-9 and TRBJ2-7; 9 positions agree with TRBD2. Here the CDR3 reads CASSPRTSVREQYF. CDR3 in DNA: TGTGCCAGCAGCCCCCGGACTAGCGTACGCGAGCAGTACTTC.